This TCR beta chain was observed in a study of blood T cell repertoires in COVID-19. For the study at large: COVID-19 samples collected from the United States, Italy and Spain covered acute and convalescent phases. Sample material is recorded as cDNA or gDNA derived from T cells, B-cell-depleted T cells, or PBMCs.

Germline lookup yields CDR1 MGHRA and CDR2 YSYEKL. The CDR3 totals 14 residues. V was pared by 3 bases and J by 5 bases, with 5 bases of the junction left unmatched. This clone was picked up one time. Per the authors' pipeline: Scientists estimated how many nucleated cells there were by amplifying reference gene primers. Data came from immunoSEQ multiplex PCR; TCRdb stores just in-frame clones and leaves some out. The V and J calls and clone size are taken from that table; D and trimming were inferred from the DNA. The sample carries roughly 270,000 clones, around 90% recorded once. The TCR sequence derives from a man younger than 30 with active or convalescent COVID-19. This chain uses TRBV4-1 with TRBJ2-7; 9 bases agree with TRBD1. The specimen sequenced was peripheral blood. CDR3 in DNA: TGCGCCAGCAGCCAGGGACAGGGAGGGAACGAGCAGTACTTC. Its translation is CASSQGQGGNEQYF.